The source of this T cell receptor (beta chain) is a study of cytomegalovirus exposure and HLA in healthy donors. The CDR3 is made up of 12 amino acids. V lost 5 bases, J lost 12 bases, and 9 bases stayed unmatched. CDR1 is MNHEY and CDR2 is SMNVEV in the germline V gene (reference sequence). In regard to this clone: The antigen is not known.

PCR was performed using 60 Vbeta and 13 Jbeta primers. Sequencing was performed with immunoSEQ multiplex PCR; in TCRdb, only in-frame clones are kept and a portion is missing. In the table there are 150,000 to 200,000 clones, 79% of which are singletons. Study-level findings and limits: For most TCR sequences rarity was the rule, although some public TCRs occurred in many donors. Fewer N-insertions than the roughly 700-donor mean were reportedly shown by an Asian-associated ancestry cluster in a later analysis. A later look showed TCR association rates differing by HLA locus, highest for DRB1 and lowest for HLA-C. TCR beta V segments were, for the most part, productive about 87% or about 30% of the time in an earlier analysis.

The material sequenced was PBMCs. The receptor comes from a woman in her twenties or thirties in good health and CMV-seropositive. V usage is TRBV27 and J usage is TRBJ1-1; 7 nucleotides line up with TRBD1. The CDR3 here is CASSPSGGKSFF. The DNA of the CDR3 is TGTGCCAGCAGTCCGTCAGGGGGTAAATCTTTCTTT.